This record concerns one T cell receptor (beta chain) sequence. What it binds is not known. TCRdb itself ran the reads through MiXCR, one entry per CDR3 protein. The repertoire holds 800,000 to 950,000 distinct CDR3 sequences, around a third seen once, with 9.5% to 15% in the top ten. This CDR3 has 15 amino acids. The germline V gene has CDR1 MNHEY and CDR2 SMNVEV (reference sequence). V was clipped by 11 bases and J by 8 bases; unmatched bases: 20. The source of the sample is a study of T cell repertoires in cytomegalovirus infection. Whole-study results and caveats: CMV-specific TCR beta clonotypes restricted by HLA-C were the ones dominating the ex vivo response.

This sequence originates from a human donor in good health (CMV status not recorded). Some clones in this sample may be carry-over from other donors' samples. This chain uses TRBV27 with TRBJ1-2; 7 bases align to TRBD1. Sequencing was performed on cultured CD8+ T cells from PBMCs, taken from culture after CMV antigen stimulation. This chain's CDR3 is CAASSPRQGLLGYTF. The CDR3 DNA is TGTGCCGCCTCTTCGCCAAGACAGGGACTATTGGGCTACACCTTC.